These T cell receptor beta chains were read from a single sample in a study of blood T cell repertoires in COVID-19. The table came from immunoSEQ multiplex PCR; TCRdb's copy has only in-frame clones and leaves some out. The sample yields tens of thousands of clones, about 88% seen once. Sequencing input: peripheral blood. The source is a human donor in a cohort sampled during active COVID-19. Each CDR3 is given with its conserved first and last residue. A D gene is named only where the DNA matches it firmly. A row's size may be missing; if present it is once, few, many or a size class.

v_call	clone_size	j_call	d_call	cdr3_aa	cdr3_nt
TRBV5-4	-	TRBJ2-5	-	CASSPSSPDGKAQYF	TGTGCCAGCAGCCCCTCAAGTCCGGACGGGAAGGCCCAGTACTTC
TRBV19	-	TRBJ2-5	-	CASSIGLRETQYF	TGTGCCAGTAGTATCGGACTGAGGGAGACCCAGTACTTC
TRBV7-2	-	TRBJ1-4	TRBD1	CASSLAGTGFGEKLFF	TGTGCCAGCAGCTTAGCGGGGACAGGGTTCGGGGAAAAACTGTTTTTT
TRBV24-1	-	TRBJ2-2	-	CATSDEDQGGELFF	TGTGCCACCAGTGACGAGGACCAGGGAGGGGAGCTGTTTTTT
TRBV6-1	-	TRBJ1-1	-	CASSEGRGYLNTEAFF	TGTGCCAGCAGTGAAGGTCGGGGATATTTGAACACTGAAGCTTTCTTT
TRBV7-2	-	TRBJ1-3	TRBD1	CASSSGTGSGRNTIYF	TGTGCCAGCAGCTCCGGGACAGGGAGTGGGAGAAACACCATATATTTT
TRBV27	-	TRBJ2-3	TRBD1	CASSFLDRGSDTQYF	TGTGCCAGCAGTTTCCTAGACAGGGGTTCAGATACGCAGTATTTT
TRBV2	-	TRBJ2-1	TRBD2	CASSESPSGNYNEQFF	TGTGCCAGCAGTGAATCCCCTAGCGGGAACTACAATGAGCAGTTCTTC
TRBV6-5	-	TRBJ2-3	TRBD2	CASTHGRVTDTQYF	TGTGCCAGCACCCACGGGAGGGTCACAGATACGCAGTATTTT
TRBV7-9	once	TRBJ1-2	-	CASSLDSDYGYTF	TGTGCCAGCAGTTTAGACAGTGACTATGGCTACACCTTC
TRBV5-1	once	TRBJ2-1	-	CASSLSTGPNYGEQFF	TGCGCCAGCAGCTTGAGTACAGGGCCGAACTACGGTGAGCAGTTCTTC
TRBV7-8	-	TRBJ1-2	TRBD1	CASNPGGQANYGYTF	TGTGCCAGCAACCCCGGGGGACAGGCAAACTATGGCTACACCTTC
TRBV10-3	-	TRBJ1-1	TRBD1	CAISELRVDRGNTEAFF	TGTGCCATCAGTGAATTGAGGGTGGACAGGGGGAACACTGAAGCTTTCTTT
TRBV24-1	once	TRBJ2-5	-	CATSDAGHQETQYF	TGTGCCACCAGTGACGCGGGACACCAAGAGACCCAGTACTTC
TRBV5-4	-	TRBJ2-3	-	CASSLDYRDTQYF	TGTGCCAGCAGCTTGGATTATCGAGATACGCAGTATTTT
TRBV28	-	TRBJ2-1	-	CASRTESSYNEQFF	TGTGCCAGCAGGACGGAGAGCTCCTACAATGAGCAGTTCTTC
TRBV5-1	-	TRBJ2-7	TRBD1	CASSLQGAYEQYF	TGCGCCAGCAGCTTGCAGGGGGCGTACGAGCAGTACTTC
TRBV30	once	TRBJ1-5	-	CAWSAGGRDQPQHF	TGTGCCTGGAGTGCAGGAGGGAGGGATCAGCCCCAGCATTTT
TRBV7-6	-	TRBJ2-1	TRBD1	CASSPWTGLYNEQFF	TGTGCCAGCAGCCCGTGGACAGGGTTGTACAATGAGCAGTTCTTC
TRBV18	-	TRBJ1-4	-	CASSPGTREKLFF	TGTGCCAGCTCACCCGGGACACGTGAAAAACTGTTTTTT
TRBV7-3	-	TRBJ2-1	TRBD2	CASSLIRGGPNEQFF	TGTGCCAGCAGCTTAATACGGGGGGGCCCCAATGAGCAGTTCTTC
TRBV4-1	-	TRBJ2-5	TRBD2	CASSQWGAGGSETQYF	TGCGCCAGCAGCCAATGGGGGGCGGGGGGCTCAGAGACCCAGTACTTC
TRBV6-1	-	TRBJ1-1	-	CASSDPGHRAEAFF	TGTGCCAGCAGTGACCCAGGCCACAGGGCCGAAGCTTTCTTT
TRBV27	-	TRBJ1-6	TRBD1	CASSLQTGVNSPLHF	TGTGCCAGCAGTTTACAGACAGGGGTTAATTCACCCCTCCACTTT
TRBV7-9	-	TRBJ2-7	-	CASSLAATGPFEQYF	TGTGCCAGCAGCTTAGCAGCGACAGGTCCTTTCGAGCAGTACTTC
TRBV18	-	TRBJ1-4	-	CASSSATNEKLFF	TGTGCCAGCTCATCAGCAACTAATGAAAAACTGTTTTTT
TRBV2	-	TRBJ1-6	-	CASSRDSTYNSPLHF	TGTGCCAGCAGCCGTGACAGTACCTATAATTCACCCCTCCACTTT
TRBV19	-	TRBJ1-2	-	CASSTSGAEGYGYTF	TGTGCCAGTAGTACCTCAGGAGCCGAGGGATATGGCTACACCTTC
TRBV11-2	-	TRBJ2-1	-	CASTRASNEQFF	TGTGCCAGCACTCGAGCAAGCAATGAGCAGTTCTTC
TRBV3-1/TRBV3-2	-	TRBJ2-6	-	CASSQDPGANVLTF	TGTGCCAGCAGCCAAGACCCGGGGGCCAACGTCCTGACTTTC
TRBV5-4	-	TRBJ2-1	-	CASSPDNRGNEQFF	TGTGCCAGCAGCCCAGACAACCGGGGGAATGAGCAGTTCTTC
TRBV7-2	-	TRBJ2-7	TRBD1	CASSTGVLAEQYF	TGTGCCAGCAGCACAGGGGTATTAGCCGAGCAGTACTTC
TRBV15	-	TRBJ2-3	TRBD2	CATSRRERGSQYF	TGTGCCACCAGCAGAAGAGAGCGGGGATCGCAGTATTTT
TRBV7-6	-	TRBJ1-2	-	CASSLRSRGGPGANYGYTF	TGTGCCAGCAGCTTAAGGTCCCGGGGGGGGCCCGGAGCTAACTATGGCTACACCTTC
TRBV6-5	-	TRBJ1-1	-	CASTRTRYTEAFF	TGTGCCAGCACAAGGACACGGTACACTGAAGCTTTCTTT
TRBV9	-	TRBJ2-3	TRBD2	CASSLSSSLAGLYF	TGTGCCAGCAGCCTATCCTCCTCGCTAGCGGGGTTGTATTTT
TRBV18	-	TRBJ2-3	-	CASSPLDSAIRVQYF	TGTGCCAGCTCACCCCTAGACTCGGCCATTCGGGTGCAGTATTTT
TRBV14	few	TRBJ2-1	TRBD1	CASSQQGALGNEQFF	TGTGCCAGCAGCCAACAGGGGGCTTTGGGCAATGAGCAGTTCTTC
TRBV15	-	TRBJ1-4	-	CATSRDRESNEKLFF	TGTGCCACCAGCAGAGATCGGGAATCTAATGAAAAACTGTTTTTT
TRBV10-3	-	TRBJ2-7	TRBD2	CAISASGSSYEQYF	TGTGCCATCAGTGCTAGCGGGAGTTCCTACGAGCAGTACTTC
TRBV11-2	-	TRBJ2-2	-	CASSLGDRILASTGELFF	TGTGCCAGCAGCTTAGGGGACAGAATACTAGCTTCCACCGGGGAGCTGTTTTTT
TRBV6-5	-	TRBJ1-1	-	CASRNGGTEAFF	TGTGCCAGCAGAAACGGGGGGACTGAAGCTTTCTTT
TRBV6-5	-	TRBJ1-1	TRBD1	CALAGQVNTEAFF	TGTGCCCTCGCAGGACAGGTGAACACTGAAGCTTTCTTT
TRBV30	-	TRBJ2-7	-	CAWSFLRGEQYF	TGTGCCTGGAGTTTTTTAAGGGGAGAGCAGTACTTC
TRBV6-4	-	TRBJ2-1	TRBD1	CASSDPDRVAYNEQFF	TGTGCCAGCAGTGACCCCGACAGGGTGGCCTACAATGAGCAGTTCTTC
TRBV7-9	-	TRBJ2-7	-	CARVIKRELKYGSYEQYF	TGTGCCAGAGTAATAAAGAGGGAGCTTAAATACGGTTCCTACGAGCAGTACTTC
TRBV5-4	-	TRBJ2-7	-	CASSLASSSSHYEQYF	TGTGCCAGCAGCTTGGCCTCGTCTAGCTCTCACTACGAGCAGTACTTC
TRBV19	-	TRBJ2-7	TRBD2	CASSPGTSGSYEQYF	TGTGCCAGTAGTCCGGGGACTAGCGGGAGTTACGAGCAGTACTTC
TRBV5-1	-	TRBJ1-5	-	CASSLGQENQPQHF	TGCGCCAGCAGCTTGGGGCAGGAAAATCAGCCCCAGCATTTT
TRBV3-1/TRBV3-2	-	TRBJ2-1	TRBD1	CASSPDRGNEQFF	TGTGCCAGCAGCCCGGACAGGGGGAATGAGCAGTTCTTC
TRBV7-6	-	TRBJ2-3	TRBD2	CASSARESSGAPPDTQYF	TGTGCCAGCAGCGCCAGAGAATCTAGCGGGGCCCCCCCAGATACGCAGTATTTT
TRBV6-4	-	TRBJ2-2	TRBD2	CASSFSGGDTGELFF	TGTGCCAGCAGTTTTAGCGGGGGTGACACCGGGGAGCTGTTTTTT
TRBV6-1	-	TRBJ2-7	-	CASSDPGTPYYEQYF	TGTGCCAGCAGTGACCCAGGCACTCCCTACTACGAGCAGTACTTC
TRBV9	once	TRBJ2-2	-	CASSTNRVTGELFF	TGTGCCAGCAGCACTAACAGGGTCACCGGGGAGCTGTTTTTT
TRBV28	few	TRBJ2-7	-	CASSVPQGYEQYF	TGTGCCAGCAGCGTTCCGCAGGGTTACGAGCAGTACTTC
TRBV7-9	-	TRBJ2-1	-	CASSLSGYGFSYNEQFF	TGTGCCAGCAGCTTATCCGGATACGGGTTCTCCTACAATGAGCAGTTCTTC
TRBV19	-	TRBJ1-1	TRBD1	CASSIRTGGENTEAFF	TGTGCCAGTAGCATCAGGACAGGGGGTGAGAACACTGAAGCTTTCTTT